The source of this T cell receptor beta chain is a study of blood T cell repertoires in COVID-19 (TCRdb year 2020). At the level of the whole study: Samples from collaborators originated in the United States, Italy and Spain and spanned both the acute and convalescent phases of COVID-19. Where available, HLA class I and class II types were obtained from metadata supplied by the sample provider rather than from assay-based typing. The dataset comprised deeply sampled blood TCRbeta repertoires from subjects exposed to, actively infected with, or recovered from COVID-19. The sample metadata nearly always contained a de-identified subject ID, COVID-19 status, age in years and sex. The repertoires were released in a freely available public database intended as a resource for research on the immune response to SARS-CoV-2. Samples came from the ongoing ImmuneRACE study (first 160 participants) plus 1,254 subjects from 6 global collaborators. The material from the prospective study consisted of cDNA or gDNA derived from T cells, B-cell-depleted T cells, or PBMCs.

About this clone itself: This clone's antigen is unknown. No per-base quality is available; no much larger clone lies one base away.

TCRbeta CDR3 regions were amplified from genomic DNA by means of the immunoSEQ Assay, a bias-controlled multiplex PCR. On the authors' methods: Nucleated cell counts per sample were estimated from amplification of reference gene primers within the assay. Sequence reads were collapsed and filtered to measure the absolute abundance of every unique TCRbeta CDR3 rearrangement. For each sample, productive Simpson clonality was calculated by taking the square root of Simpson's diversity index across productive rearrangements. TCRdb stores this immuneACCESS table with in-frame sequences only. Part of the clones is absent; in the studies checked, under half of the shortfall reflects unresolved V genes, and no reason is known for the rest. The V and J calls and the clone size are those of that table, but D and trimming were determined from the DNA. Across this sample there are approximately 300,000 clones, with more than 70% seen only once. The ten largest clonotypes hold around 1.5% of the sample.

Results the study describes overall, beyond this receptor: The quantity of clinical and demographic metadata differed by source and by participant and was supplied without curation.

Collaborating institutions collected whole blood in K2EDTA tubes following their own protocols. For TCRbeta analysis, collaborators shipped samples in one of three forms: frozen whole blood, isolated PBMCs, or DNA extracted from either of those sample types. The germline V gene encodes CDR1 MNHNS and CDR2 SASEGT. From the cysteine through the phenylalanine, the CDR3 covers 15 amino acids. CDR3 DNA only is kept here, 45 bases in frame from base 1. After removal of 1 base from V and 3 bases from J, the junction retains 6 bases not matched to a gene. The source is a woman aged 45 to 65 with acute or convalescent COVID-19. The V and J genes are TRBV6-1 and TRBJ2-7; 7 central bases correspond to TRBD1. What was sequenced was peripheral blood. CDR3 sequence: CASSEGTGPLYEQYF. The nucleotide sequence is TGTGCCAGCAGTGAAGGGACAGGACCACTCTACGAGCAGTACTTC.